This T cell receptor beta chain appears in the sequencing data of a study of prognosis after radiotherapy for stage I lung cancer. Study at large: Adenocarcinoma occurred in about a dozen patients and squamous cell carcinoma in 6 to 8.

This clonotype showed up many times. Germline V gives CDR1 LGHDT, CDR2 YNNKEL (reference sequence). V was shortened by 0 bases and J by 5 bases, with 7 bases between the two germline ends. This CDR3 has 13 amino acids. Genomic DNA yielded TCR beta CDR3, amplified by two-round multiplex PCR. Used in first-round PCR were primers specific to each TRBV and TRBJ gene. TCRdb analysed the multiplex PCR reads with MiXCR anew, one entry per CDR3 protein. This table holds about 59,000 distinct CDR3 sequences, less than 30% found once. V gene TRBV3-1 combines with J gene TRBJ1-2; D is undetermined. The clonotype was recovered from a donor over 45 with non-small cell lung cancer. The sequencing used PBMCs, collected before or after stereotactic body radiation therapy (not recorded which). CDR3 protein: CASSQDREYGYTF. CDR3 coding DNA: TGTGCCAGCAGCCAAGATCGAGAGTATGGCTACACCTTC.